Reported below is one T cell receptor beta chain. The data were obtained in a study of blood T cell repertoires in COVID-19. Study details: PBMCs, B-cell-depleted T cells, or T cells were the source of the cDNA or gDNA that made up the material.

V gave up 6 bases and J gave up 4 bases, with 16 bases separating them. Germline V gene data show CDR1 as SGDLS and CDR2 as YYNGEE. The length of the CDR3 is 14 residues. Original processing notes: Estimation of nucleated cell counts was performed using reference gene primer amplification. TCRdb keeps only in-frame clones here, not all; method: immunoSEQ multiplex PCR. V, J and clone size are those of that table, while D and trimming were read from the DNA. The data show about 220,000 clones, about four fifths seen once. The sequence was collected from a woman in her sixties with acute or convalescent COVID-19. Sequencing was done on a sample of peripheral blood. The rearrangement links TRBV9 to TRBJ1-2, with D possibly TRBD1 on 6 matching bases. CDR3 DNA sequence: TGTGCCAGCACCCAGTCGGGGGGCCCCTATGGCTACACCTTC. It specifies CASTQSGGPYGYTF. Combining the CDR3 with reference TRBV9 and TRBJ1-2 gives the whole variable domain DSGVTQTPKHLITATGQRVTLRCSPRSGDLSVYWYQQSLDQGLQFLIQYYNGEERAKGNILERFSAQQFPDLHSELNLSSLELGDSALYFCASTQSGGPYGYTFGSGTRLTVV.